The rows below give T cell receptor beta chains drawn from one sample of a study of blood T cell repertoires in COVID-19. TCRdb keeps only in-frame clones here, not all; method: immunoSEQ multiplex PCR. This table has about 230,000 clones, about 80% appearing once. The sequenced material came from peripheral blood. Receptors were obtained from a woman aged 50 to 65 with acute or convalescent COVID-19. The CDR3 runs from the conserved cysteine through the conserved F or W. Fields, in order: J gene, CDR3 length, D gene, clone size, V gene, CDR3 protein, CDR3 DNA. D genes are given only for firm matches. Rows give clone size only sometimes, using once, few, many, or a class for an expanded clone.

TRBJ2-4 15 . . TRBV28 CASSLGSKTKNIQYF TGTGCCAGCAGCCTCGGGAGCAAGACCAAAAACATTCAGTACTTC
TRBJ2-7 14 TRBD2 . TRBV6-5 CASSYPGGGNEQYF TGTGCCAGCAGTTACCCGGGGGGGGGAAACGAGCAGTACTTC
TRBJ2-7 12 TRBD1 . TRBV29-1 CSVPGTGSEQYF TGCAGCGTCCCCGGGACAGGGTCCGAGCAGTACTTC
TRBJ2-1 17 . . TRBV21-1 CASSKGDERSSYNEQFF TGTGCCAGCAGCAAAGGAGACGAGCGGTCGTCATACAATGAGCAGTTCTTC
TRBJ2-4 15 . . TRBV5-6 CASSLGTMGSDIQYF TGTGCCAGCAGCTTGGGGACAATGGGGTCGGACATTCAGTACTTC
TRBJ2-5 14 . . TRBV15 CATSPPAGPETQYF TGTGCCACCAGCCCTCCCGCGGGCCCGGAGACCCAGTACTTC
TRBJ2-1 15 TRBD2 . TRBV2 CASSALAGVYNEQFF TGTGCCAGCAGTGCCCTAGCGGGAGTCTACAATGAGCAGTTCTTC
TRBJ1-6 13 . . TRBV12-3/TRBV12-4 CASSFRYNSPLHF TGTGCCAGCAGTTTTCGTTATAATTCACCCCTCCACTTT
TRBJ1-1 15 TRBD1 . TRBV6-5 CASRILRQGNTEAFF TGTGCCAGCAGGATCCTGCGACAGGGGAACACTGAAGCTTTCTTT
TRBJ1-6 17 TRBD1 . TRBV5-6 CASSSRTGSSYNSPLHF TGTGCCAGCAGCTCCCGGACAGGGAGCTCCTATAATTCACCCCTCCACTTT
TRBJ1-5 12 . . TRBV7-9 CASSPRGGPQHF TGTGCCAGCAGCCCCCGGGGGGGGCCCCAGCATTTT
TRBJ1-1 16 . . TRBV6-5 CASSLGTPTVNTEAFF TGTGCCAGCAGTTTGGGGACTCCCACCGTGAACACTGAAGCTTTCTTT
TRBJ2-2 14 . . TRBV28 CASSLFTGSGELFF TGTGCCAGCAGTTTATTCACAGGGTCCGGGGAGCTGTTTTTT
TRBJ2-1 14 TRBD2 . TRBV5-1 CASSLDLDRGREFF TGCGCCAGCAGCCTTGATTTGGACCGCGGGAGGGAGTTCTTC
TRBJ1-2 12 TRBD1 . TRBV6-6 CASSYSTGGYTF TGTGCCAGCAGTTACTCGACAGGGGGCTACACCTTC
TRBJ2-7 15 TRBD2 . TRBV6-1 CASSETSGRYYEQYF TGTGCCAGCAGTGAAACTAGCGGACGATACTACGAGCAGTACTTC
TRBJ1-5 13 TRBD1 . TRBV30 CAWSGDSHQPQHF TGTGCCTGGAGCGGGGACAGCCATCAGCCCCAGCATTTT
TRBJ1-5 13 TRBD1 . TRBV5-5 CASSPGTGQPQHF TGTGCCAGCAGCCCTGGGACAGGACAGCCCCAGCATTTT
TRBJ1-5 13 . . TRBV6-2/TRBV6-3 CASSYSGYQPQHF TGTGCCAGCAGTTATTCGGGTTATCAGCCCCAGCATTTT
TRBJ2-1 16 TRBD2 . TRBV4-3 CASSQVLAGGRDEQFF TGCGCCAGCAGCCAAGTCTTAGCGGGGGGCCGGGATGAGCAGTTCTTC
TRBJ1-2 13 TRBD1 . TRBV9 CASSANRGHGYTF TGTGCCAGCAGCGCAAACAGGGGCCATGGCTACACCTTC
TRBJ1-4 15 TRBD1 . TRBV3-1/TRBV3-2 CASSLGTGSNEKLFF TGTGCCAGCAGCCTAGGGACAGGGAGCAATGAAAAACTGTTTTTT
TRBJ1-2 16 TRBD1 few TRBV6-4 CASSGTTGGTNYGYTF TGTGCCAGCAGCGGCACGACAGGGGGGACTAACTATGGCTACACCTTC
TRBJ1-4 15 . . TRBV19 CASSSPGGANEKLFF TGTGCCAGTAGTTCCCCGGGAGGGGCTAATGAAAAACTGTTTTTT
TRBJ2-4 17 . . TRBV3-1/TRBV3-2 CASSQECSQVAKNIQYF TGTGCCAGCAGCCAAGAGTGCAGTCAGGTAGCCAAAAACATTCAGTACTTC
TRBJ1-1 13 . . TRBV12-5 CASGFGEDTEAFF TGTGCTAGTGGTTTCGGGGAAGACACTGAAGCTTTCTTT
TRBJ1-4 15 . . TRBV28 CASSARGPTNEKLFF TGTGCCAGCAGCGCCAGGGGCCCGACTAATGAAAAACTGTTTTTT
TRBJ2-1 16 TRBD2 . TRBV7-2 CASSPLTSGRLNEQFF TGTGCCAGCAGCCCCCTAACTAGCGGGAGGCTCAATGAGCAGTTCTTC
TRBJ2-7 13 . . TRBV24-1 CATSDTGAYEQYF TGTGCCACCAGTGATACCGGGGCCTACGAGCAGTACTTC
TRBJ1-4 14 . . TRBV2 CASSEAQVNEKLFF TGTGCCAGCAGTGAAGCACAGGTCAATGAAAAACTGTTTTTT
TRBJ2-1 13 . . TRBV24-1 CATRTRSDNEQFF TGTGCCACCCGGACACGGAGCGACAATGAGCAGTTCTTC
TRBJ2-3 14 . . TRBV2 CASSDVRLPDTQYF TGTGCCAGCAGTGACGTTCGACTGCCAGATACGCAGTATTTT
TRBJ1-2 12 . . TRBV19 CASSLTSSGYTF TGTGCCAGTAGCCTTACATCTTCCGGCTACACCTTC
TRBJ2-3 15 TRBD1 few TRBV18 CASSPRTGGGDTQYF TGTGCCAGCTCACCACGGACAGGAGGAGGAGATACGCAGTATTTT
TRBJ2-7 15 TRBD2 . TRBV9 CASSVATSGVYEQYF TGTGCCAGCAGCGTAGCTACTAGCGGGGTCTACGAGCAGTACTTC
TRBJ1-1 15 TRBD1 once TRBV7-9 CASSKTTGGGTEAFF TGTGCCAGCAGCAAGACGACAGGGGGAGGTACTGAAGCTTTCTTT
TRBJ1-5 15 TRBD1 few TRBV2 CASSEMKQGPQPQHF TGTGCCAGCAGTGAAATGAAACAGGGGCCGCAGCCCCAGCATTTT
TRBJ1-5 15 . . TRBV30 CAWSVGDTTNQPQHF TGTGCCTGGAGTGTAGGGGACACCACCAATCAGCCCCAGCATTTT
TRBJ2-1 15 . . TRBV6-5 CASSSSLSSYNEQFF TGTGCCAGCAGTTCAAGTTTGAGCTCCTACAATGAGCAGTTCTTC
TRBJ1-1 15 . . TRBV19 CASSREGAMNTEAFF TGTGCCAGTAGTAGGGAGGGCGCTATGAACACTGAAGCTTTCTTT
TRBJ2-3 16 . . TRBV4-2 CASSPRKRAVPDTQYF TGTGCCAGCAGCCCAAGAAAGCGGGCCGTGCCAGATACGCAGTATTTT
TRBJ2-3 15 TRBD2 . TRBV19 CASSNQRGATDTQYF TGTGCCAGTAGTAACCAGCGGGGGGCCACAGATACGCAGTATTTT
TRBJ2-1 15 TRBD2 few TRBV5-1 CASSGGLAGANEQFF TGCGCCAGCAGCGGGGGACTAGCGGGAGCCAATGAGCAGTTCTTC
TRBJ1-5 14 . . TRBV24-1 CATARGGSNQPQHF TGTGCCACCGCTAGGGGGGGAAGCAATCAGCCCCAGCATTTT
TRBJ2-3 12 . . TRBV12-3/TRBV12-4 CASRGSTDTQYF TGTGCCAGCCGCGGCAGCACAGATACGCAGTATTTT
TRBJ2-2 15 . once TRBV28 CASSLWGRGTGELFF TGTGCCAGCAGTTTATGGGGGCGCGGCACCGGGGAGCTGTTTTTT
TRBJ2-7 15 . . TRBV19 CASSEAENPPYEQYF TGTGCCAGTAGTGAAGCGGAGAACCCCCCCTACGAGCAGTACTTC
TRBJ2-7 14 . . TRBV5-1 CASSLSAGLYEQYF TGCGCCAGCAGCTTGTCAGCAGGGCTCTACGAGCAGTACTTC
TRBJ2-3 17 . . TRBV5-1 CASSLGQGSAYTDTQYF TGCGCCAGCAGCTTGGGTCAGGGGTCGGCCTACACAGATACGCAGTATTTT
TRBJ1-1 17 TRBD1 . TRBV18 CASSQGQGVPMNTEAFF TGTGCCAGCTCGCAAGGACAGGGGGTCCCCATGAACACTGAAGCTTTCTTT
TRBJ2-1 13 TRBD1 . TRBV5-4 CANHRDRGDEQFF TGTGCCAATCATCGGGACAGGGGAGATGAGCAGTTCTTC